The 14 T cell receptor beta chains presented below share a single source sample, sequenced in a study of T cells after yellow fever vaccination. TCRdb re-called the 5' RACE reads with MiXCR, one entry per CDR3 protein. The sample yields 95,000 to 150,000 distinct CDR3 sequences, around 15% seen once. The sequencing used CD8+ T cells sorted from PBMCs, collected 5 days after the yellow fever booster vaccination. These receptors originate from a young man who received the YFV17D yellow fever vaccine.

V is TRBV11-2 and J is TRBJ1-4, with a possible D match to TRBD1 (5 bases). Germline V gives CDR1 SGHAT, CDR2 FQNNGV. The CDR3 is 15 residues long. V shed 1 base and J shed 0 bases, with 6 bases lying between them. The CDR3 DNA sequence: TGTGCCAGCAGCTTAGGGGGGGCAACTAATGAAAAACTGTTTTTT. This translates into CASSLGGATNEKLFF.

The chain joins TRBV7-9 to TRBJ2-3, with 9 bases that match TRBD2. The CDR3 runs 14 residues. Trimming at V came to 4 bases and at J to 6 bases, leaving 5 bases not matched to a gene. CDR1 is SEHNR and CDR2 is FQNEAQ in the germline V gene (reference sequence). CDR3 loop: CASSSRGGFDTQYF. In DNA form, the CDR3 reads TGTGCCAGCAGCTCGCGGGGGGGCTTCGATACGCAGTATTTT.

The genes are TRBV12-3 or TRBV12-4 and TRBJ2-7; 12 nucleotides match TRBD2. V was pared by 7 bases and J by 1 base, with 5 bases of the junction left unmatched. The CDR3 is 15 residues long. The CDR3 region is CASTTGLAGSYEQYF. The CDR3 bases are TGTGCCAGCACCACCGGACTAGCGGGGTCCTACGAGCAGTACTTC.

This clonotype was counted only a few times. The V and J genes are TRBV7-8 and TRBJ1-5, with 7 bases matching TRBD1. J lost 8 bases, V lost 5 bases, and 6 bases had no gene match. Germline CDR1 is SGHVS and CDR2 is FQNEAQ. The CDR3 runs to 13 residues. The CDR3 sequence: CASSPTQGEPQHF. In DNA form, the CDR3 reads TGTGCCAGCAGCCCAACGCAGGGGGAGCCCCAGCATTTT.

This clonotype was seen a handful of times. This chain uses TRBV11-2 with TRBJ2-2, with 8 positions matching TRBD2. Germline V gives CDR1 SGHAT, CDR2 FQNNGV. The CDR3 consists of 17 residues. The V gene end was trimmed by 5 bases and the J gene end by 2 bases; junction bases not matched to a gene: 10. The CDR3 region is CASSTPYGGANTGELFF. The DNA for the CDR3 is TGTGCCAGCAGCACCCCGTACGGGGGGGCAAACACCGGGGAGCTGTTTTTT.

V usage is TRBV4-1 and J usage is TRBJ1-6, with 8 bases identical to TRBD1. CDR1 is MGHRA and CDR2 is YSYEKL in the germline V gene. The CDR3 has 14 amino acids. J lost 4 bases, V lost 9 bases, and 5 bases had no gene match. DNA of the CDR3: TGCGCCAGTAGGGACAGGCCGTATAATTCACCCCTCCACTTT. Translation: CASRDRPYNSPLHF.

This chain links TRBV7-2 with TRBJ1-5; the D is unclear. The CDR3 consists of 19 residues. V was shortened by 1 base and J by 0 bases, with 19 bases between the two germline ends. CDR1 and CDR2 from the germline V gene are SGHTA and FQGNSA. CDR3 in DNA: TGTGCCAGCAGCTTAGAAGGCAGCGAATTGTGGTATAGCAATCAGCCCCAGCATTTT. As protein: CASSLEGSELWYSNQPQHF.

This CDR3 reads CASSWGKVEQYF. In DNA form, the CDR3 reads TGTGCCAGCAGCTGGGGAAAGGTCGAGCAGTACTTC. The chain employs TRBV5-4 and TRBJ2-7; D is ambiguous. CDR1 SGHNT and CDR2 YYREEE come from the germline V gene (reference sequence). Deletions cut 3 bases from V and 6 bases from J, with 10 bases between. The CDR3 is made up of 12 amino acids.

This clonotype was observed a handful of times. The J gene is TRBJ2-3, the V gene TRBV6-2 or TRBV6-3, with 12 bases fitting TRBD1. The CDR3 extends over 16 amino acids. Per germline, CDR1 MNHEY and CDR2 SVGEGT. V shed 4 bases, J shed 6 bases, and the junction held 8 bases outside the gene matches. The CDR3 sequence: CASSFNRDRGPDTQYF. DNA for the CDR3: TGTGCCAGCAGTTTCAACCGGGACAGGGGGCCTGATACGCAGTATTTT.

V usage is TRBV19 and J usage is TRBJ2-3; D is uncertain. The germline CDR1 and CDR2 sequences are LNHDA and SQIVND (reference sequence). The CDR3 runs to 15 residues. Trimming stripped 0 bases from V and 1 base from J, with 8 bases between. CDR3: CASSIEAVGTDTQYF. The CDR3 region has the DNA TGTGCCAGTAGTATAGAGGCAGTGGGCACAGATACGCAGTATTTT.

Only a few counts were recorded for this clonotype. The chain employs TRBV4-1 and TRBJ1-1, with no clear D. The CDR3 covers 15 residues. Germline CDR1 and CDR2: MGHRA and YSYEKL. The V end lost 1 base, the J end lost 4 bases, and 13 bases lay between the germline ends. CDR3 residues: CASSQVAREGTEAFF. The CDR3 DNA sequence: TGCGCCAGCAGCCAAGTAGCGAGGGAGGGCACTGAAGCTTTCTTT.

V usage is TRBV29-1 and J usage is TRBJ1-2; 11 bases line up with TRBD1. After removal of 6 bases from V and 7 bases from J, the junction contained 16 bases not matched to a gene. Germline V lookup: CDR1 SQVTM, CDR2 ANQGSEA. The CDR3 is 16 residues long. CDR3 bases: TGCAGCGTCGCCGACGGCCGGGACAGGGGGGTCGGTGGCTACACCTTC. Its protein product is CSVADGRDRGVGGYTF.

The chain recombines TRBV12-3 or TRBV12-4 with TRBJ1-2; 7 bases map to TRBD1. This CDR3 region has 13 residues. V lost 5 bases and J lost 4; bases outside the gene matches: 4. The chain's CDR3 is CASSRDRAYGYTF. The CDR3 DNA sequence: TGTGCCAGCAGTCGCGACAGGGCCTATGGCTACACCTTC.

CDR3 DNA sequence: TGCGCCAGCAGCCCAGACGGGGGCCCCGGTGACGAGCAGTACTTC. It is translated as CASSPDGGPGDEQYF. The chain joins TRBV4-3 to TRBJ2-7; either TRBD1 or TRBD2 may supply D (6 bases each). This CDR3 is 15 amino acids long. Germline-derived CDR1 and CDR2 are LGHNA and YSLEER. V was trimmed by 4 bases and J by 5 bases, leaving 18 bases between them.